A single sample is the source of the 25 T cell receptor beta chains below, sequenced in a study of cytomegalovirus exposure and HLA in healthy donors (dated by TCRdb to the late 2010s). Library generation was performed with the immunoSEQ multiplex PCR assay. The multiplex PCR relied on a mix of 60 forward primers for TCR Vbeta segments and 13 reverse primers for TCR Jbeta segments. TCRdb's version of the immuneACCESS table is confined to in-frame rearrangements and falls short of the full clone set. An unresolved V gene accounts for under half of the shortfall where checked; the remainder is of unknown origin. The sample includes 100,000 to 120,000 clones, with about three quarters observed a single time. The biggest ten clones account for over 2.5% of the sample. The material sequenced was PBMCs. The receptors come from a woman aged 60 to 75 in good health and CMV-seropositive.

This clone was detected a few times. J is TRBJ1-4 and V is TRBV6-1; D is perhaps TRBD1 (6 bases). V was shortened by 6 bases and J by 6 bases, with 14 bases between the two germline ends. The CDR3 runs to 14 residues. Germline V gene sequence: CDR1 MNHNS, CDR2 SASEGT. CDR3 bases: TGTGCCAGCAGGTCGGCAGGGGCGGATGAAAAACTGTTTTTT. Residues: CASRSAGADEKLFF.

The CDR3 nucleotides read TGTGCCAGCAGCCTCCACCAGGAAACTGAAGCTTTCTTT. It specifies CASSLHQETEAFF. The chain has TRBV7-3 and TRBJ1-1; no definite D call. CDR3 length: 13 residues. The V and J ends lost 5 bases and 5 bases respectively, with 12 bases between them. The germline gives CDR1 SGHTA, CDR2 FQGTGA.

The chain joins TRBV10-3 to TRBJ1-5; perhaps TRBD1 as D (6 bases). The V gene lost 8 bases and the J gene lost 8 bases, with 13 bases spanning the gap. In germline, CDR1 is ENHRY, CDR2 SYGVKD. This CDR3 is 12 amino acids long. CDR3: CAIGGGSEPQHF. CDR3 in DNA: TGTGCCATCGGGGGGGGCTCGGAGCCCCAGCATTTT.

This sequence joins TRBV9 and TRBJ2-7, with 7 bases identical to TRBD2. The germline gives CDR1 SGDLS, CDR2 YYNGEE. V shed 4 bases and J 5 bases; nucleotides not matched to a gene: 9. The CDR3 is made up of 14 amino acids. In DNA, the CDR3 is TGTGCCAGCAGCCCCGTGAGCGGGATGAACGAGCAGTACTTC. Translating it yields CASSPVSGMNEQYF.

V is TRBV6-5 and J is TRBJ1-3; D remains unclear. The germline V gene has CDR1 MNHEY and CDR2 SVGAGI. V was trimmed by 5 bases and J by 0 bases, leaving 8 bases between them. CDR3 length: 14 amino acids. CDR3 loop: CASSPSSSGNTIYF. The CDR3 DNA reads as TGTGCCAGCAGTCCCTCTAGCTCTGGAAACACCATATATTTT.

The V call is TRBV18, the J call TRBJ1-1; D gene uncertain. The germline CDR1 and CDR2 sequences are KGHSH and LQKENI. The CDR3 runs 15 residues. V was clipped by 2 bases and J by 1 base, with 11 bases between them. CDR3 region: CASSPTPESNTEAFF. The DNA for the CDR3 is TGTGCCAGCTCACCAACACCGGAGTCGAACACTGAAGCTTTCTTT.

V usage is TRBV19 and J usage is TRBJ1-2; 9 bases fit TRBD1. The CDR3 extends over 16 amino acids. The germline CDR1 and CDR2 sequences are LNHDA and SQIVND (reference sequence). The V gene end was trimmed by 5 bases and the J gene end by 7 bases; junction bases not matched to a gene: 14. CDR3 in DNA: TGTGCCAGTAGTCCCACTACCACAGGGGGCGTTTTTGGCTACACCTTC. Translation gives CASSPTTTGGVFGYTF.

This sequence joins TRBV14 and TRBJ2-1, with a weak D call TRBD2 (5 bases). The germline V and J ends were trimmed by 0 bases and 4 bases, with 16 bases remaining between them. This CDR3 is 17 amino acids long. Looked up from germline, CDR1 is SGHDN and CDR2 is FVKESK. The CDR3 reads CASSQEEKAGPYNEQFF. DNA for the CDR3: TGTGCCAGCAGCCAAGAGGAGAAGGCGGGTCCTTACAATGAGCAGTTCTTC.

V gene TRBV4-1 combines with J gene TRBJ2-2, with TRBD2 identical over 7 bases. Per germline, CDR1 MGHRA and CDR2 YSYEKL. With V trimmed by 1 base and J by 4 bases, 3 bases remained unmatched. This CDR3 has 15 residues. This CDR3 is CASSQVSGGTGELFF. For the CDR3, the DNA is TGCGCCAGCAGCCAAGTTTCGGGAGGCACCGGGGAGCTGTTTTTT.

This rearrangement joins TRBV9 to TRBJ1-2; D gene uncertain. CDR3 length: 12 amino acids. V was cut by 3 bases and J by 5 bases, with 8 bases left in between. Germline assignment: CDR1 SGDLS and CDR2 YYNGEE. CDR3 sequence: CASSALPYGYTF. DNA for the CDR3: TGTGCCAGCAGCGCCCTCCCGTATGGCTACACCTTC.

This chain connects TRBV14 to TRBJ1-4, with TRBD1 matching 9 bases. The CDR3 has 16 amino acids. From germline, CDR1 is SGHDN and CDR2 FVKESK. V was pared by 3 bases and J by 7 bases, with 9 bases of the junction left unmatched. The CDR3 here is CASSQDPGTGSEKLFF. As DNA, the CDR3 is TGTGCCAGCAGCCAGGACCCGGGGACAGGGTCTGAAAAACTGTTTTTT.

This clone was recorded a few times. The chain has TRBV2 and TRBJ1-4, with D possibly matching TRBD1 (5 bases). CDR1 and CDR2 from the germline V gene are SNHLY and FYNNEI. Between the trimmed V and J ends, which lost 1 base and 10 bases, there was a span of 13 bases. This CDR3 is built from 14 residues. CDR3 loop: CASSEGQGMGKLFF. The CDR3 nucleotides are TGTGCCAGCAGTGAAGGGCAGGGAATGGGAAAACTGTTTTTT. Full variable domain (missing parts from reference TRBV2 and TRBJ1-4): EPEVTQTPSHQVTQMGQEVILRCVPISNHLYFYWYRQILGQKVEFLVSFYNNEISEKSEIFDDQFSVERPDGSNFTLKIRSTKLEDSAMYFCASSEGQGMGKLFFGSGTQLSVL.

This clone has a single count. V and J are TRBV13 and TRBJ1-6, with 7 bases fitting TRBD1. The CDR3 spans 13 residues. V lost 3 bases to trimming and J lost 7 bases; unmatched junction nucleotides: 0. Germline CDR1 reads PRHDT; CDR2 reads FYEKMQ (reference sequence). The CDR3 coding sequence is TGTGCCAGCAGCTTCAGGGGGAATTCACCCCTCCACTTT. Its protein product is CASSFRGNSPLHF. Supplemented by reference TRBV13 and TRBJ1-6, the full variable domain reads AAGVIQSPRHLIKEKRETATLKCYPIPRHDTVYWYQQGPGQDPQFLISFYEKMQSDKGSIPDRFSAQQFSDYHSELNMSSLELGDSALYFCASSFRGNSPLHFGNGTRLTVT.

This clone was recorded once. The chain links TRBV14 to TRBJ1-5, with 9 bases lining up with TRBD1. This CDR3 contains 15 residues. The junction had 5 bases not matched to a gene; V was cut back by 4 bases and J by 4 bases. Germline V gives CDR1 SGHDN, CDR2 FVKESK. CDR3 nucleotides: TGTGCCAGCAGCCCTCGGGACAGGGCGAATCAGCCCCAGCATTTT. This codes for CASSPRDRANQPQHF.

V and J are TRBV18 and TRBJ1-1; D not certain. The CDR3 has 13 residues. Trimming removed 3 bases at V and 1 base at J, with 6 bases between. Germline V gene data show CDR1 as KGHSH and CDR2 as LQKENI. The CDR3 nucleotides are TGTGCCAGCTCACCCGCGGGGAACACTGAAGCTTTCTTT. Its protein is CASSPAGNTEAFF.

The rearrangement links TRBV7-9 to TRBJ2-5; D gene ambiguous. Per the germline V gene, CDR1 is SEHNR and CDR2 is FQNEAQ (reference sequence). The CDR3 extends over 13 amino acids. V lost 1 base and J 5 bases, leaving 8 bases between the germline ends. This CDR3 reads CASSLGQWETQYF. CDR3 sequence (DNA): TGTGCCAGCAGCTTAGGGCAGTGGGAGACCCAGTACTTC.

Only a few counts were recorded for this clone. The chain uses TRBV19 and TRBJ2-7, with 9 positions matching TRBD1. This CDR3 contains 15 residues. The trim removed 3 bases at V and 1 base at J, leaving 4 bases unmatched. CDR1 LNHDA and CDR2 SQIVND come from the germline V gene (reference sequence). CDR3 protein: CASSIEGQGSYEQYF. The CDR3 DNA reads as TGTGCCAGTAGTATTGAGGGACAGGGTTCCTACGAGCAGTACTTC.

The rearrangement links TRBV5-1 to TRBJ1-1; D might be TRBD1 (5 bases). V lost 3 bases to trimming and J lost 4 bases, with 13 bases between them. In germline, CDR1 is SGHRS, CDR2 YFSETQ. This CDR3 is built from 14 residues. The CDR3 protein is CASSSVGAGTEAFF. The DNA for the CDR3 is TGCGCCAGCAGCTCGGTTGGGGCCGGCACTGAAGCTTTCTTT.

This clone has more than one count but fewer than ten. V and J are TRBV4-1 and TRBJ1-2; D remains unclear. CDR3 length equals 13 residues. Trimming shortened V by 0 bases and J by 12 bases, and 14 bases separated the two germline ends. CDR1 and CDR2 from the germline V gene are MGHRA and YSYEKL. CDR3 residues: CASSQERGRLHTF. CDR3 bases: TGCGCCAGCAGCCAAGAACGAGGGAGGCTCCACACCTTC.

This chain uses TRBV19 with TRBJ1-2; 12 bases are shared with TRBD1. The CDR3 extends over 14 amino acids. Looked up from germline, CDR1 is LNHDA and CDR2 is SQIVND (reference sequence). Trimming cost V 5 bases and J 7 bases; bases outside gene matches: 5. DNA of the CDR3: TGTGCCAGTAGTGCCGGGACAGGGGGCGGTGGCTACACCTTC. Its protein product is CASSAGTGGGGYTF.

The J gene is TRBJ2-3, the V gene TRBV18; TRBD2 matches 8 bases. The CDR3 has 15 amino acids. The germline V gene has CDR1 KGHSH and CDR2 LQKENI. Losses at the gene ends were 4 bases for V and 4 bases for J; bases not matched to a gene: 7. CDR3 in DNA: TGTGCCAGCTCACGAAGCGGGAGCTTGGCAGATACGCAGTATTTT. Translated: CASSRSGSLADTQYF.

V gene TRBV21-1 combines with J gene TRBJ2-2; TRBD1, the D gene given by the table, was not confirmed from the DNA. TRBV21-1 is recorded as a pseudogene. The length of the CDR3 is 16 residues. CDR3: CASSKRDRGETGELFF. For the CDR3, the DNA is TGTGCCAGCAGCAAACGGGACAGGGGAGAAACCGGGGAGCTGTTTTTT.

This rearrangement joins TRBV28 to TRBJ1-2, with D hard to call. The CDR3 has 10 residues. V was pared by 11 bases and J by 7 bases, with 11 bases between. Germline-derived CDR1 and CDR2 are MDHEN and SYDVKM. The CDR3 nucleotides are TGTGCCGCCCGAGGTCTTGGCTACACCTTC. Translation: CAARGLGYTF.

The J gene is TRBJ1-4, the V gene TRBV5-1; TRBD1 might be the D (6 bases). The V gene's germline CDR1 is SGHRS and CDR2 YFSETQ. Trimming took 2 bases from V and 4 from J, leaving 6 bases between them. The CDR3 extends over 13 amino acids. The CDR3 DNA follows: TGCGCCAGCAGCTTAGGGGGTAATGAAAAACTGTTTTTT. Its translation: CASSLGGNEKLFF.

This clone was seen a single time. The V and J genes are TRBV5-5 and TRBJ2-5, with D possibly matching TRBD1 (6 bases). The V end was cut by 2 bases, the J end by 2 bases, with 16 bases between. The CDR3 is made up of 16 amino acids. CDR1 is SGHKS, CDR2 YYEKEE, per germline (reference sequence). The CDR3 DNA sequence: TGTGCCAGCAGCTTTTTCCCCGGGACAAGTCAAGAGACCCAGTACTTC. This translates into CASSFFPGTSQETQYF.